Below are 13 T cell receptor beta chains sequenced from a single sample in a study of cytomegalovirus exposure and HLA in healthy donors. The PCR used 60 Vbeta and 13 Jbeta primers. The table came from immunoSEQ multiplex PCR; TCRdb's copy has only in-frame clones and leaves some out. The repertoire holds around 200,000 clones, with around 85% as singletons. The material sequenced was PBMCs. The source of these receptors is a man aged 45 to 65 in good health and CMV-seronegative.

The chain carries TRBV19 and TRBJ1-5; 7 positions agree with TRBD1. The CDR3 runs 13 residues. Germline loops: CDR1 LNHDA, CDR2 SQIVND (reference sequence). J gave up 7 bases and V 7 bases, and 7 bases lay outside the gene matches. The CDR3 loop reads CASTPTGLQPQHF. Written as DNA, the CDR3 is TGTGCCAGTACCCCGACAGGGTTGCAGCCCCAGCATTTT. Drawing the rest from reference TRBV19 and TRBJ1-5, the complete variable domain is DGGITQSPKYLFRKEGQNVTLSCEQNLNHDAMYWYRQDPGQGLRLIYYSQIVNDFQKGDIAEGYSVSREKKESFPLTVTSAQKNPTAFYLCASTPTGLQPQHFGDGTRLSIL.

This sequence joins TRBV27 and TRBJ2-7; 13 bases align to TRBD2. This CDR3 has 15 residues. CDR1 MNHEY and CDR2 SMNVEV come from the germline V gene (reference sequence). The J segment lost 2 bases and the V segment lost 4 bases, leaving 2 bases of the junction unmatched. The CDR3 DNA is TGTGCCAGCAGTTCGGGACTAGCGGGAACCTACGAGCAGTACTTC. This gives the protein CASSSGLAGTYEQYF.

This chain uses TRBV9 with TRBJ2-1, with a possible D match to TRBD1 (5 bases). There are 15 residues in the CDR3. V was cut by 4 bases and J by 7 bases, with 18 bases left in between. Germline CDR1 is SGDLS and CDR2 is YYNGEE. For the CDR3, the DNA is TGTGCCAGCAGCCCCCCAGGGTCGGTGTTGAATGAGCAGTTCTTC. Its protein product is CASSPPGSVLNEQFF.

The CDR3, as DNA: TGTGCCAGTACCAACCGAGGCAGCTCCTACGAGCAGTACTTC. Protein: CASTNRGSSYEQYF. The rearrangement joins TRBV19 to TRBJ2-7, with D unclear. Germline CDR1 and CDR2: LNHDA and SQIVND (reference sequence). CDR3 length: 14 amino acids. V was trimmed by 7 bases and J by 0 bases, leaving 13 bases between them.

As to this clone: The junction shows a germline mismatch at one end, possibly a read error. The V call is TRBV7-9, the J call TRBJ2-4; a possible D gene is TRBD2 (5 bases). The CDR3 runs to 10 residues. Germline V CDR1 and CDR2: SEHNR, FQNEAQ (reference sequence). The CDR3 spells CASSGEKIGF. The CDR3 coding sequence is TGTGCCAGCAGCGGGGAGAAGATAGGCTTC. Drawing the rest from reference TRBV7-9 and TRBJ2-4, the complete variable domain is DTGVSQNPRHKITKRGQNVTFRCDPISEHNRLYWYRQTLGQGPEFLTYFQNEAQLEKSRLLSDRFSAERPKGSFSTLEIQRTEQGDSAMYLCASSGEKIGFGAGTRLSVL.

CDR3 region: CASSSGTNSGNTIYF. The CDR3 DNA reads TGTGCCAGCAGCTCCGGGACAAACTCTGGAAACACCATATATTTT. The chain has TRBV11-2 and TRBJ1-3, with a tentative D call TRBD1 (6 bases). Germline loops: CDR1 SGHAT, CDR2 FQNNGV. Trimming removed 4 bases at V and 0 bases at J, with 10 bases between. The CDR3 totals 15 residues.

This clone was counted once. The V and J genes are TRBV27 and TRBJ2-1; 9 nucleotides match TRBD1. CDR3 length equals 14 residues. The germline V gene has CDR1 MNHEY and CDR2 SMNVEV (reference sequence). V lost 2 bases, J lost 13 bases, and 9 bases stayed unmatched. The CDR3 coding sequence is TGTGCCAGCAGTTTAGTGAGGACAGGGGAGATTCAGTTCTTC. Encoded protein: CASSLVRTGEIQFF.

The rearrangement uses TRBV9 and TRBJ2-7, with 13 nucleotides matching TRBD2. J was trimmed by 4 bases and V by 9 bases; bases with no gene match: 19. The germline V gene has CDR1 SGDLS and CDR2 YYNGEE. CDR3 length equals 18 residues. CDR3 nucleotide sequence: TGTGCCATCCGGACTAGCGGGAGTCCCATTCATTTAATTTACGAGCAGTACTTC. Translating it yields CAIRTSGSPIHLIYEQYF.

This rearrangement joins TRBV7-2 to TRBJ2-3, with 9 bases lining up with TRBD2. The CDR3 extends over 14 amino acids. The V and J ends lost 4 bases and 5 bases, in that order; junction bases with no gene match: 4. Germline CDR1 and CDR2: SGHTA and FQGNSA. The CDR3 coding sequence is TGTGCCAGCAGCTGGGGACTAGCAGGAGATACGCAGTATTTT. This codes for CASSWGLAGDTQYF. Supplemented by reference TRBV7-2 and TRBJ2-3, the full variable domain reads GAGVSQSPSNKVTEKGKDVELRCDPISGHTALYWYRQSLGQGLEFLIYFQGNSAPDKSGLPSDRFSAERTGGSVSTLTIQRTQQEDSAVYLCASSWGLAGDTQYFGPGTRLTVL.

This clone occurred once. This rearrangement joins TRBV5-6 to TRBJ1-2; D is ambiguous. This CDR3 region has 13 residues. The V gene's germline CDR1 is SGHDT and CDR2 YYEEEE. V lost 0 bases and J 8 bases, leaving 11 bases between the germline ends. CDR3 sequence: CASSLAGGLGYTF. CDR3 nucleotide sequence: TGTGCCAGCAGCTTGGCGGGAGGGTTGGGCTACACCTTC.

This rearrangement joins TRBV4-2 to TRBJ2-7; a weak D match, TRBD1 (5 bases). V dropped 4 bases and J dropped 2 bases, with 12 bases sitting between them. CDR1 and CDR2 (germline): LGHNA, YNFKEQ. This CDR3 contains 14 residues. This CDR3 reads CASSLGVGAYEQYF. The CDR3, as DNA: TGTGCCAGCAGCCTAGGGGTAGGGGCCTACGAGCAGTACTTC.

V gene TRBV25-1 combines with J gene TRBJ2-2, with 8 bases fitting TRBD1. There are 15 residues in the CDR3. J gave up 0 bases and V 3 bases, and 0 bases lay outside the gene matches. CDR1 is MGHDK and CDR2 is SYGVNS in the germline V gene. The chain's CDR3 is CASSETGANTGELFF. DNA of the CDR3: TGTGCCAGCAGTGAGACAGGGGCGAACACCGGGGAGCTGTTTTTT.

This chain joins TRBV6-6 and TRBJ2-1; 10 nucleotides agree with TRBD2. The germline V gene encodes CDR1 MNHNY and CDR2 SVGAGI (reference sequence). The CDR3 contains 14 residues. Trimming took 5 bases from V and 4 from J; bases not matched to a gene: 2. The CDR3 protein is CASSLAGEYNEQFF. CDR3 sequence (DNA): TGTGCCAGCAGTCTAGCGGGAGAGTACAATGAGCAGTTCTTC.